What follows are 12 T cell receptor beta chains derived from one specimen sequenced in a study of early T cells in non-severe SARS-CoV-2 infection. TCRdb recomputed calls from the 5' RACE reads with MiXCR, one row per CDR3 protein. The table has tens of thousands of distinct CDR3 sequences, 6.1% seen once. Sequenced material: whole blood. The receptors derive from an adult who was a healthcare worker with PCR-confirmed SARS-CoV-2 infection or an uninfected control (not recorded which).

The chain couples TRBV5-1 to TRBJ2-5; D assignment may be TRBD1 or TRBD2 (5 bases each). This CDR3 contains 13 residues. The V end lost 4 bases, the J end lost 3 bases, and 10 bases lay between the germline ends. Germline values: CDR1 SGHRS, CDR2 YFSETQ. CDR3 nucleotides: TGCGCCAGCAGCCGGGACGGAAAAGAGACCCAGTACTTC. Protein sequence: CASSRDGKETQYF.

This clonotype was picked up many times. The CDR3 sequence: CASSGGTGGLDEQFF. The CDR3 nucleotides read TGTGCCAGCAGCGGTGGGACAGGGGGCTTGGATGAGCAGTTCTTC. The rearrangement joins TRBV9 to TRBJ2-1; 12 nucleotides match TRBD1. Germline V CDR1 and CDR2: SGDLS, YYNGEE. The CDR3 is made up of 15 amino acids. The J segment lost 8 bases and the V segment lost 3 bases, leaving 6 bases of the junction unmatched.

This clonotype was found many times. V gene TRBV2 combines with J gene TRBJ2-3, with 7 bases identical to TRBD1. The V gene's germline CDR1 is SNHLY and CDR2 FYNNEI. This CDR3 is 14 amino acids long. The J segment lost 2 bases and the V segment lost 7 bases, leaving 6 bases of the junction unmatched. CDR3 amino acids: CASTRDRITDTQYF. The CDR3 DNA follows: TGTGCCAGCACCAGGGACAGAATCACAGATACGCAGTATTTT. Supplemented by reference TRBV2 and TRBJ2-3, the full variable domain reads EPEVTQTPSHQVTQMGQEVILRCVPISNHLYFYWYRQILGQKVEFLVSFYNNEISEKSEIFDDQFSVERPDGSNFTLKIRSTKLEDSAMYFCASTRDRITDTQYFGPGTRLTVL.

This clonotype was counted only a few times. The chain links TRBV13 to TRBJ2-3, with D perhaps matching TRBD1 (6 bases). V lost 2 bases, J lost 3 bases, and 12 bases lay in between. CDR1 PRHDT and CDR2 FYEKMQ come from the germline V gene (reference sequence). The CDR3 is 15 residues long. This chain's CDR3 is CASSLRTDRTDTQYF. CDR3 coding DNA: TGTGCCAGCAGCTTACGCACGGACAGAACAGATACGCAGTATTTT.

This clonotype was counted between two and nine times. The chain carries TRBV6-5 and TRBJ1-1, with D tentatively TRBD1 (5 bases). Germline V gene data show CDR1 as MNHEY and CDR2 as SVGAGI. V was cut by 0 bases and J by 1 base, with 18 bases left in between. The CDR3 has 18 amino acids. The CDR3 protein is CASSYSGLRAGRNTEAFF. CDR3 nucleotide sequence: TGTGCCAGCAGTTACTCTGGGCTGAGGGCAGGGAGGAACACTGAAGCTTTCTTT.

Ten or more counts support this clonotype. The genes are TRBV7-2 and TRBJ1-5; 7 bases are shared with TRBD1. The germline V gene has CDR1 SGHTA and CDR2 FQGNSA. V dropped 1 base and J dropped 3; count of bases not matched to a gene: 3. The CDR3 spans 15 residues. The chain's CDR3 is CASSLEQGLNQPQHF. As DNA, the CDR3 is TGTGCCAGCAGCTTAGAACAGGGGCTCAATCAGCCCCAGCATTTT.

This clonotype has only a few counts. The gene calls are TRBV20-1 and TRBJ1-5; tentatively, D is TRBD1 (5 bases). V was trimmed by 0 bases and J by 0 bases, leaving 9 bases between them. Germline CDR1 and CDR2: DFQATT and SNEGSKA (reference sequence). The CDR3 has 15 amino acids. DNA of the CDR3: TGCAGTGCTAGAGAATGGGGCGATAGCAATCAGCCCCAGCATTTT. It specifies CSAREWGDSNQPQHF.

This clonotype was detected ten times or more. The chain uses TRBV5-6 and TRBJ2-6; D is uncertain. With 0 bases removed from V and 4 bases from J, the gap between germline ends came to 8 bases. The length of the CDR3 is 15 residues. Per germline, CDR1 SGHDT and CDR2 YYEEEE. This CDR3 is CASSLGPRGANVLTF. The CDR3 DNA reads TGTGCCAGCAGCTTGGGGCCAAGGGGGGCCAACGTCCTGACTTTC.

In this sample, this clonotype turned up a few times. This rearrangement joins TRBV20-1 to TRBJ2-1, with TRBD2 matching over 7 bases. CDR1 and CDR2 from the germline V gene are DFQATT and SNEGSKA (reference sequence). CDR3 size: 15 residues. J was trimmed by 3 bases and V by 5 bases; bases with no gene match: 10. CDR3 in DNA: TGCAGTGCTGGTAGCAACGGACTAGACTACAATGAGCAGTTCTTC. Its translation is CSAGSNGLDYNEQFF.

The V call is TRBV6-5, the J call TRBJ2-3; unclear D gene. Germline V CDR1 and CDR2: MNHEY, SVGAGI. This CDR3 region has 13 residues. The V end was cut by 2 bases, the J end by 0 bases, with 3 bases between. The CDR3 region has the DNA TGTGCCAGCAGTTACCCTAGCACAGATACGCAGTATTTT. Its translation: CASSYPSTDTQYF.

This clonotype appeared many times. This chain uses TRBV28 with TRBJ1-3, with D uncertain. Trimming took 4 bases from V and 0 from J, leaving 10 bases between them. This CDR3 contains 15 residues. The germline CDR1 and CDR2 sequences are MDHEN and SYDVKM. This CDR3 is CASSYQLISGNTIYF. The CDR3 DNA sequence: TGTGCCAGCAGTTACCAACTTATCTCTGGAAACACCATATATTTT.

This clonotype appeared many times. The genes are TRBV2 and TRBJ2-3; 7 nucleotides align to TRBD2. V trimming: 1 base; J trimming: 2 bases; junction bases outside the gene matches: 6. CDR1 and CDR2 from the germline V gene are SNHLY and FYNNEI. This CDR3 has 16 residues. Here the CDR3 reads CASSEGAGTNTDTQYF. The DNA of the CDR3 is TGTGCCAGCAGTGAAGGGGCCGGGACTAACACAGATACGCAGTATTTT.